This section outlines one T cell receptor beta chain sequence together with its context. Its antigen is unknown. Sampling times: baseline, cycle 4 day 1, cycle 7 day 1. The sample originates from a study of OX40 agonist ivuxolimab in advanced cancers. Study background: Patient treatment consisted of intravenous ivuxolimab administration every 2 weeks at 0.01 to 10 mg/kg. Three patients got partial responses; one had hepatocellular carcinoma and two had cutaneous melanoma. Whole-study results and caveats: Among the nonresponders, some also had low normalized T-cell clonal expansion.

The protocol was immunoSEQ multiplex PCR, while the TCRdb copy is restricted to in-frame clones and leaves out a portion. The sample contains about 54,000 clones, 90% to 95% of which appear only once. From germline, CDR1 is SEHNR and CDR2 FQNEAQ (reference sequence). The CDR3 extends over 17 amino acids. The V gene lost 5 bases and the J gene lost 0 bases, with 14 bases spanning the gap. The input for sequencing was CD4+ or CD8+ T cells sorted from blood, taken in a trial of the OX40 agonist ivuxolimab. The TCR originated in an adult with an advanced solid tumor such as melanoma, head and neck, liver or kidney cancer. V gene TRBV7-9 combines with J gene TRBJ1-6, with unresolved D. The CDR3 bases are TGTGCCAGCAGCCCACGGACGGGGAGCTCCTATAATTCACCCCTCCACTTT. Encoded protein: CASSPRTGSSYNSPLHF.